What follows are 31 T cell receptor beta chains derived from one specimen sequenced in a study of CD8 T cells in ankylosing spondylitis. TCRdb analysed the 5' RACE reads with MiXCR anew, one entry per CDR3 protein. The sample contains 150,000 to 200,000 distinct CDR3 sequences, about 16% of which appear only once. The material sequenced was blood, either unsorted or a sorted T cell fraction (not recorded which). Receptor source: a male donor with ankylosing spondylitis or in good health (not recorded which).

This clonotype was detected many times. This chain connects TRBV14 to TRBJ1-4; D unresolved. This CDR3 is 13 amino acids long. V shed 0 bases and J shed 7 bases, with 6 bases lying between them. Per the germline V gene, CDR1 is SGHDN and CDR2 is FVKESK. CDR3 coding DNA: TGTGCCAGCAGCCAAGATCGGCTTGAAAAACTGTTTTTT. Translation: CASSQDRLEKLFF.

There are many counts of this clonotype. The chain joins TRBV6-1 to TRBJ2-2, with 9 nucleotides matching TRBD1. CDR1 and CDR2 from the germline V gene are MNHNS and SASEGT. The CDR3 covers 15 residues. V gave up 5 bases and J gave up 6 bases; unmatched junction bases: 7. CDR3 sequence reads: CASSLYRGRSGELFF. CDR3 coding DNA: TGTGCCAGCAGTCTTTACAGGGGGCGGTCCGGGGAGCTGTTTTTT.

This clonotype showed up just a few times. The chain employs TRBV11-2 and TRBJ2-3, with a tentative D call TRBD2 (6 bases). This CDR3 contains 15 residues. V was pared by 0 bases and J by 4 bases, with 11 bases between. In germline, CDR1 is SGHAT, CDR2 FQNNGV. As DNA, the CDR3 is TGTGCCAGCAGCTTAGATCCGGGACTGTCAGATACGCAGTATTTT. Encoded protein: CASSLDPGLSDTQYF.

The chain has TRBV14 and TRBJ1-1; tentatively, D is TRBD1 (5 bases). The CDR3 is 14 residues long. Trimming cost V 4 bases and J 4 bases, with 13 bases left between them. From germline, CDR1 is SGHDN and CDR2 FVKESK. The CDR3: CASSPRASGTEAFF. The CDR3 region has the DNA TGTGCCAGCAGCCCCAGGGCCTCCGGCACTGAAGCTTTCTTT.

This clonotype showed up many times. The chain uses TRBV20-1 and TRBJ2-5; no clear D. CDR1 DFQATT and CDR2 SNEGSKA come from the germline V gene (reference sequence). This CDR3 comprises 16 residues. V dropped 5 bases and J dropped 1 base, with 20 bases sitting between them. This CDR3 is CSAAGLASMGQETQYF. The CDR3 coding sequence is TGCAGTGCTGCCGGGTTAGCCTCTATGGGCCAAGAGACCCAGTACTTC.

This clonotype was recorded a few times. The chain joins TRBV28 to TRBJ2-2; D is unresolved. Germline values: CDR1 MDHEN, CDR2 SYDVKM. The CDR3 is made up of 14 amino acids. V dropped 4 bases and J dropped 1 base, with 7 bases sitting between them. CDR3 sequence (DNA): TGTGCCAGCAGTTCCTACAGGAACACCGGGGAGCTGTTTTTT. It translates to CASSSYRNTGELFF.

This clonotype was picked up a small number of times. This chain joins TRBV4-2 and TRBJ2-1; D not resolved. Between the trimmed V and J ends, which lost 4 bases and 4 bases, there was a span of 8 bases. CDR1 and CDR2 (germline): LGHNA, YNFKEQ. There are 13 residues in the CDR3. This chain's CDR3 is CASSPFGYNEQFF. CDR3 DNA: TGTGCCAGCAGCCCGTTCGGTTACAATGAGCAGTTCTTC.

The V gene is TRBV20-1, the J gene TRBJ2-2; the D gene is possibly TRBD2 (6 bases). The V end lost 0 bases, the J end lost 4 bases, and 15 bases lay between the germline ends. The CDR3 extends over 16 amino acids. Looked up from germline, CDR1 is DFQATT and CDR2 is SNEGSKA (reference sequence). Written as DNA, the CDR3 is TGCAGTGCTAGAGATCCTCTCGGGAGCGTCACCGGGGAGCTGTTTTTT. It yields the protein CSARDPLGSVTGELFF.

The J gene is TRBJ1-2, the V gene TRBV9, with D hard to call. The CDR3 sequence is 14 residues long. Germline lookup yields CDR1 SGDLS and CDR2 YYNGEE. Trimming took off 3 bases at V and 8 bases at J, with 17 bases between the two ends. The CDR3 bases are TGTGCCAGCAGCGGGGCCAACCCTCTAGCCGGCTACACCTTC. As protein: CASSGANPLAGYTF.

The table lists this clonotype with a few counts. The chain has TRBV12-3 or TRBV12-4 and TRBJ2-3; no clear D. V lost 7 bases and J 6 bases, leaving 20 bases between the germline ends. This CDR3 comprises 15 residues. In nucleotides, the CDR3 is TGTGCCAGCAAAGTCCTCAGCTATTTGGGGGATACGCAGTATTTT. As protein: CASKVLSYLGDTQYF.

This clonotype was recorded at least ten times. This chain uses TRBV2 with TRBJ2-3; D perhaps matches TRBD2 (5 bases). The V gene's germline CDR1 is SNHLY and CDR2 FYNNEI. V was cut by 4 bases and J by 0 bases, with 11 bases left in between. The length of the CDR3 is 15 residues. This chain's CDR3 is CASSGTEDSTDTQYF. CDR3 nucleotide sequence: TGTGCCAGCAGTGGGACGGAGGATAGCACAGATACGCAGTATTTT.

In this sample, this clonotype turned up many times. The rearrangement joins TRBV3-1 to TRBJ2-7; 9 bases line up with TRBD1. Germline CDR1 is LGHDT and CDR2 is YNNKEL (reference sequence). The V gene end was trimmed by 1 base and the J gene end by 6 bases; junction bases not matched to a gene: 16. The CDR3 spans 18 residues. In DNA, the CDR3 is TGTGCCAGCAGCCAAGGACCGGGGGGACAGGGCGATTCGCTCGAGCAGTACTTC. This sequence encodes CASSQGPGGQGDSLEQYF.

This clonotype came up a few times. The chain couples TRBV12-3 or TRBV12-4 to TRBJ2-1; tentative D call: TRBD2 (6 bases). The CDR3 has 16 residues. Between the trimmed V and J ends, which lost 8 bases and 8 bases, there was a span of 25 bases. In DNA form, the CDR3 reads TGTGCCAGCGACGGGGTGAACGGGAGAGTTTTGTATGAGCAGTTCTTC. Residues: CASDGVNGRVLYEQFF.

This clonotype was detected only a few times. The junction departs from germline at one end; a sequencing error may be responsible. The chain is built from TRBV5-1 and TRBJ2-3; the D gene is possibly TRBD2 (5 bases). There are 11 residues in the CDR3. Germline V CDR1 and CDR2: SGHRS, YFSETQ. The DNA for the CDR3 is TGCGCCAGCAGCGACGGGGTGGGGTGGTCTTTT. Translating it yields CASSDGVGWSF.

This clonotype was seen at least ten times. This chain links TRBV6-1 with TRBJ2-7, with D perhaps matching TRBD2 (6 bases). Germline V CDR1 and CDR2: MNHNS, SASEGT. The germline V and J ends were trimmed by 0 bases and 1 base, with 10 bases remaining between them. The CDR3 extends over 15 amino acids. CDR3 amino acids: CASSEAPEGSYEQYF. CDR3 DNA: TGTGCCAGCAGTGAAGCACCGGAGGGTTCCTACGAGCAGTACTTC.

This clonotype was seen a few times. The chain combines TRBV24-1 with TRBJ2-1; D uncertain. This CDR3 region has 14 residues. The germline V gene encodes CDR1 KGHDR and CDR2 SFDVKD. V was shortened by 2 bases and J by 9 bases, with 13 bases between the two germline ends. The CDR3 DNA reads TGTGCCACCAGTGATTCAACGGGCGTTGTTGAGCAGTTCTTC. Its protein is CATSDSTGVVEQFF.

This clonotype was counted ten times or more. The V and J genes are TRBV6-1 and TRBJ2-4; the D is unclear. Per the germline V gene, CDR1 is MNHNS and CDR2 is SASEGT. This CDR3 has 17 residues. The V end was cut by 2 bases, the J end by 0 bases, with 14 bases between. Here the CDR3 DNA reads TGTGCCAGCAGTGAATGGGGTGACTTACTAGCCAAAAACATTCAGTACTTC. Translation gives CASSEWGDLLAKNIQYF.

This clonotype was detected ten times or more. The chain employs TRBV30 and TRBJ1-2, with a weak D call TRBD1 (5 bases). CDR3 length: 13 amino acids. V lost 1 base and J lost 3, with 9 bases in between. From germline, CDR1 is GTSNPN and CDR2 SVGIG (reference sequence). CDR3 DNA sequence: TGTGCCTGGAGTGCAGGGTTCGACTATGGCTACACCTTC. Translating it yields CAWSAGFDYGYTF.

This clonotype was seen at least ten times. The chain recombines TRBV12-3 or TRBV12-4 with TRBJ1-5; D unresolved. V was trimmed by 4 bases and J by 0 bases, leaving 10 bases between them. The CDR3 has 15 amino acids. This CDR3 is CASSSTTYSNQPQHF. In nucleotides, the CDR3 is TGTGCCAGCAGTTCCACTACCTATAGCAATCAGCCCCAGCATTTT.

The chain links TRBV3-1 to TRBJ2-7, with 9 bases fitting TRBD2. Germline V lookup: CDR1 LGHDT, CDR2 YNNKEL (reference sequence). V gave up 4 bases and J gave up 6 bases; unmatched junction bases: 7. The length of the CDR3 is 14 residues. The CDR3 loop reads CASSLIAGVREQYF. In DNA, the CDR3 is TGTGCCAGCAGCCTGATAGCGGGAGTTCGCGAGCAGTACTTC.

The chain employs TRBV2 and TRBJ2-7; tentative D call: TRBD2 (7 bases). Germline V CDR1 and CDR2: SNHLY, FYNNEI. CDR3 length equals 15 residues. Between the trimmed V and J ends, which lost 1 base and 2 bases, there was a span of 12 bases. The DNA of the CDR3 is TGTGCCAGCAGTGAAGGCCGGGGGGCTGCCTACGAGCAGTACTTC. Translated: CASSEGRGAAYEQYF.

With regard to this clonotype: Without the conserved terminal phenylalanine or tryptophan, this CDR3 likely stems from a read error. The chain has TRBV2 and TRBJ2-1; weak D call: TRBD1 (5 bases). The CDR3 loop spans 13 amino acids. V was pared by 4 bases and J by 4 bases, with 8 bases between. Looked up from germline, CDR1 is SNHLY and CDR2 is FYNNEI. The CDR3 is CASSVDRYNEQFL. CDR3 bases: TGTGCCAGCAGTGTCGACAGATACAATGAGCAGTTCCTC.

This chain connects TRBV10-3 to TRBJ1-2, with unresolved D. The CDR3 runs to 13 residues. The V end was cut by 10 bases, the J end by 2 bases, with 14 bases between. The V gene's germline CDR1 is ENHRY and CDR2 SYGVKD. The CDR3 sequence: CATKGLANYGYTF. CDR3 sequence (DNA): TGTGCCACCAAGGGTCTCGCCAACTATGGCTACACCTTC.

This clonotype was recorded many times. The chain couples TRBV19 to TRBJ1-2, with 7 nucleotides matching TRBD1. V lost 7 bases, J lost 4 bases, and 6 bases stayed unmatched. CDR3 size: 13 residues. The germline CDR1 and CDR2 sequences are LNHDA and SQIVND (reference sequence). The DNA for the CDR3 is TGTGCCAGTATCCAGGGGGGTGCCTATGGCTACACCTTC. Residues: CASIQGGAYGYTF.

As to this clonotype: A much larger clone differs by one base, so this may be a read error. The chain is built from TRBV5-1 and TRBJ1-6; tentatively, D is TRBD1 (5 bases). The germline V gene encodes CDR1 SGHRS and CDR2 YFSETQ. This CDR3 region has 16 residues. CDR3 protein: CASSINPGTRNSLLHF. The CDR3 coding sequence is TGCGCCAGCAGCATAAACCCCGGGACGAGAAATTCACTCCTCCACTTT.

This clonotype was picked up many times. The CDR3 loop is CASSLQGSSYNEQFF. The DNA of the CDR3 is TGTGCCAGCAGTCTACAGGGTAGCTCCTACAATGAGCAGTTCTTC. The gene calls are TRBV12-3 or TRBV12-4 and TRBJ2-1; D is perhaps TRBD1 (6 bases). The CDR3 runs to 15 residues. Between the trimmed V and J ends, which lost 5 bases and 0 bases, there was a span of 11 bases.

This chain uses TRBV30 with TRBJ1-5, with unresolved D. Looked up from germline, CDR1 is GTSNPN and CDR2 is SVGIG (reference sequence). This CDR3 comprises 12 residues. Deletions cut 2 bases from V and 6 bases from J, with 8 bases between. This chain's CDR3 is CAWSLGSQPQHF. The CDR3 DNA is TGTGCCTGGAGTTTGGGAAGTCAGCCCCAGCATTTT.

Remarks on this clonotype: A clone one base away is much larger, so this may be a read error. The chain couples TRBV20-1 to TRBJ1-5; a possible D gene is TRBD1 (6 bases). CDR1 and CDR2 (germline): DFQATT, SNEGSKA (reference sequence). The CDR3 loop spans 16 amino acids. In DNA form, the CDR3 reads TGCTGTGCTAGACAGGTGGGTCGGTCTAGCAATCAGCCCCAGCATTTT. It specifies CCARQVGRSSNQPQHF.

This clonotype was observed a handful of times. V and J are TRBV13 and TRBJ2-7; tentative D call: TRBD2 (6 bases). V lost 5 bases to trimming and J lost 2 bases, with 10 bases between them. The CDR3 loop spans 13 amino acids. Germline CDR1 is PRHDT and CDR2 is FYEKMQ (reference sequence). CDR3 region: CASSRWGAYEQYF. CDR3 DNA sequence: TGTGCCAGCAGCCGCTGGGGGGCCTACGAGCAGTACTTC.

This clonotype was recorded many times. The V and J genes are TRBV5-1 and TRBJ1-1; the D is unclear. Trimming left V 3 bases short and J 4 bases short, with 10 bases between. Per the germline V gene, CDR1 is SGHRS and CDR2 is YFSETQ. CDR3 length equals 13 residues. CDR3 loop: CASSYTGATEAFF. DNA for the CDR3: TGCGCCAGCAGCTACACCGGTGCCACTGAAGCTTTCTTT.

This clonotype was found many times. V usage is TRBV7-9 and J usage is TRBJ1-1; D is unresolved. CDR1 is SEHNR and CDR2 is FQNEAQ in the germline V gene (reference sequence). This CDR3 comprises 12 residues. The V and J ends lost 9 bases and 4 bases respectively, with 12 bases between them. DNA of the CDR3: TGTGCCAGAGAGCCCCTGGGCACTGAAGCTTTCTTT. Translation gives CAREPLGTEAFF.